This T cell receptor (beta chain) was captured in a study of T-cell reconstitution after alpha-beta-depleted transplantation in children. Preparation of the TCRbeta library involved a method that used unique molecular identifiers. TCRdb analysed the PCR reads with MiXCR anew, one entry per CDR3 protein. The sample contains hundreds of thousands of distinct CDR3 sequences, roughly a tenth of which appear only once. Study conclusions and caveats: Once a year had passed after transplant, T-cell counts and diversity came mostly from newly produced T cells. Day-60 TCRbeta diversity that was high in some patients was derived from surviving recipient T cells and thymic progenitors. Two months or so post-transplant, alpha-beta T cells reportedly derived from several hundred expanded graft clones.

This clonotype was observed at least ten times. What it recognizes is unknown. The CDR3 runs 17 residues. The germline V gene has CDR1 SGHAT and CDR2 FQNNGV. The junction had 9 bases not matched to a gene; V was cut back by 5 bases and J by 3 bases. The sequenced sample was PBMCs, obtained before TCRalphabeta/CD19-depleted stem cell transplant. The receptor comes from a boy under two years old with acute myeloid leukemia, due to receive a stem cell transplant. The chain recombines TRBV11-2 with TRBJ2-1; TRBD2 matches at 11 bases. CDR3 DNA sequence: TGTGCCAGCAGCACCTATTCTAGCGGGGGGCGCTACAATGAGCAGTTCTTC. Translation gives CASSTYSSGGRYNEQFF.